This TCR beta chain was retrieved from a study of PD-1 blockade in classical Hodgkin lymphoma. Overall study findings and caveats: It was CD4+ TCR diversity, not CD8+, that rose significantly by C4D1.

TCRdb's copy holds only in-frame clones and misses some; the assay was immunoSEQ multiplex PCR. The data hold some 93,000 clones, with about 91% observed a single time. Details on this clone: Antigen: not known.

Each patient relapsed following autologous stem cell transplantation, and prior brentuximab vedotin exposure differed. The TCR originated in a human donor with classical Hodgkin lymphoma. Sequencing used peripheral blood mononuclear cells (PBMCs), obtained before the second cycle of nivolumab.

The CDR3 DNA follows: TGTGCCAGTAGTATAGCCGTTAGCAATCAGCCCCAGCATTTT. Its protein is CASSIAVSNQPQHF. The chain carries TRBV19 and TRBJ1-5; no reliable D call. Trimming took 1 base from V and 0 from J, leaving 4 bases between them. CDR3 length: 14 amino acids. Germline V gene lookup returns CDR1 LNHDA and CDR2 SQIVND (reference sequence).